This T cell receptor (beta chain) is drawn from a study of T cell repertoires in cytomegalovirus infection (dated by TCRdb to between 2018 and 2021). About the full investigation: Recently identified HLA-C-restricted CMV epitopes, whose presentation resists viral immunomodulation, were targeted by peptide stimulations together with well-studied HLA-B-restricted epitopes. Donor HLA type was relevant to the analysis, because carriage of CMV infection together with the matching HLA type was indicated by public TCR beta signatures. General conclusions and limits of the study: Cumulative frequency of public TCR beta family members discriminated carriers of CMV infection plus the relevant HLA type in this cohort and an independent roughly 340-donor cohort. In the ex vivo response, HLA-C-restricted CMV-specific TCR beta clonotypes were dominant, and in two of eight donors the single most frequent clonotype came from this HLA-C-restricted group.

The sample's treatment or condition, from its label and the paper: in vitro stimulation with specific CMV peptide epitopes to enrich CMV-specific T cells. Only a few counts were recorded for this clonotype. Its antigen is currently not known. Qualities for individual bases were not recorded, and no much larger clone is one base off. The reads were generated on an Illumina HiSeq 1500. TCRdb trimmed public reads at Q25 via fastp, called clones via MiXCR and kept in-frame beta chains. All rows with the same CDR3 protein become a single entry with the most common DNA and genes. The sample table contains 360,000 or so distinct CDR3 sequences; only one count was recorded for just under 35% of them. Jointly, the top ten make up approximately 13% of the sample. Relative to germline, V is 5 bases shorter and J is 7 bases shorter, with 12 bases between their ends. CDR1 and CDR2 were assigned from the germline V gene (reference sequence) as GTSNPN and SVGIG. CDR3 length: 12 amino acids, cysteine to phenylalanine. The entry retains the CDR3 DNA only, 36 bases that are in frame from base 1.

The receptor was isolated from a human donor in good health (CMV status not recorded). Some clones in this sample may be carry-over from other donors' samples. This chain is built from TRBV30 and TRBJ1-5, and TRBD1 may be the D gene, going by 5 matching bases. Sample: cultured PBMCs, taken from culture after CMV antigen stimulation. The CDR3 protein is CAWSGGNQPQHF. The nucleotide sequence reads as follows: TGTGCCTGGTCGGGGGGAAACCAGCCCCAGCATTTT.